The entry below gives a single T cell receptor beta chain sequence along with its context. This sample was included in a study of blood T cell repertoires in COVID-19. Study information: Samples taken during acute and convalescent COVID-19 were collected in the United States, Italy and Spain. PBMCs, B-cell-depleted T cells, or T cells provided the cDNA or gDNA that made up the material.

As originally analysed: Estimates of nucleated cell counts were drawn from the amplification of reference gene primers. Assay: immunoSEQ multiplex PCR; the TCRdb copy retains only in-frame clones and omits some. V, J and clone size reflect that table, while D and trimming were determined from the DNA. The data hold 300,000 to 400,000 clones, with approximately 86% observed a single time. Unmatched junction bases numbered 2, after V lost 3 bases and J lost 4 bases. Germline V lookup: CDR1 SGHRS, CDR2 YFSETQ. The CDR3 is 13 residues long. Followed longitudinally, the Seattle patients had been enrolled during active infection.

Source material: peripheral blood. The TCR comes from a man aged 25-45 years with COVID-19, enrolled during active disease. The V call is TRBV5-1, the J call TRBJ1-2, with 8 bases fitting TRBD1. CDR3 protein: CASSSDRGYGYTF. CDR3 in DNA: TGCGCCAGCAGCTCTGACAGGGGCTATGGCTACACCTTC.